These 32 T cell receptor beta chains share one sample of origin, sequenced in a study of multiple sclerosis patients with progressive multifocal leukoencephalopathy. Generated by immunoSEQ multiplex PCR, the TCRdb table keeps only in-frame clones and is missing some. This sample yields roughly 28,000 clones, of which 85% to 90% are seen a single time; 9.5% to 15% belongs to the top ten. Time point: time of PML onset. Sample: PBMCs, taken from a patient treated with natalizumab. The receptors shown here come from a woman aged 25 to 39 with progressive multifocal leukoencephalopathy.

The genes are TRBV6-6 and TRBJ2-5; perhaps D is TRBD1 or TRBD2 (6 bases each). The tail of the sequence fits TRBJ2-7 better, so the J call may be wrong. The length of the CDR3 is 14 residues. Germline V lookup: CDR1 MNHNY, CDR2 SVGAGI (reference sequence). DNA for the CDR3: TGTGCCAGCAGCCCCGAGGGGGGCGAATACGAGCAGTACTTC. Its translation: CASSPEGGEYEQYF.

This chain uses TRBV9 with TRBJ2-2; tentatively, D is TRBD1 or TRBD2 (5 bases each). Trimming pared 7 bases from V and 0 bases from J, leaving 13 bases between. Germline CDR1 and CDR2: SGDLS and YYNGEE. The CDR3 spans 15 residues. CDR3 region: CASGREGTNTGELFF. Written as DNA, the CDR3 is TGTGCCAGCGGCCGCGAGGGGACGAACACCGGGGAGCTGTTTTTT.

The chain couples TRBV28 to TRBJ2-7; no firm D call. CDR3 size: 13 residues. Trimming stripped 3 bases from V and 0 bases from J, with 6 bases between. Germline CDR1 and CDR2: MDHEN and SYDVKM. CDR3 DNA sequence: TGTGCCAGCAGTTTTCCGGACTCCTACGAGCAGTACTTC. It yields the protein CASSFPDSYEQYF.

This chain connects TRBV7-9 to TRBJ2-2, with 10 bases identical to TRBD1. The CDR3 is 16 residues long. V shed 4 bases, J shed 4 bases, and the junction held 6 bases outside the gene matches. Per the germline V gene, CDR1 is SEHNR and CDR2 is FQNEAQ (reference sequence). DNA for the CDR3: TGTGCCAGCAGCTCTTCCGACAGGGGGCCCACCGGGGAGCTGTTTTTT. Its protein product is CASSSSDRGPTGELFF.

This clone was counted only a few times. The chain links TRBV28 to TRBJ2-5, with D perhaps TRBD2 (7 bases). The DNA end lines up better with TRBJ2-7; the J call may be wrong. Germline values: CDR1 MDHEN, CDR2 SYDVKM. The length of the CDR3 is 14 residues. The DNA of the CDR3 is TGTGCCAGCAGTTTTGGGGGGGCGGGCTACGAGCAGTACTTC. It yields the protein CASSFGGAGYEQYF.

The chain recombines TRBV6-1 with TRBJ1-5; D may be TRBD1 (5 bases). V lost 5 bases to trimming and J lost 7 bases, with 12 bases between them. The CDR3 has 13 amino acids. The V gene's germline CDR1 is MNHNS and CDR2 SASEGT. In DNA form, the CDR3 reads TGTGCCAGCAGTCCAGAGAGGGGCCAGCCCCAGCATTTT. Its translation is CASSPERGQPQHF.

The chain is built from TRBV7-9 and TRBJ2-3; D ambiguous. With 3 bases removed from V and 5 bases from J, the gap between germline ends came to 12 bases. The CDR3 runs to 14 residues. CDR1 and CDR2 from the germline V gene are SEHNR and FQNEAQ (reference sequence). CDR3 DNA: TGTGCCAGCAGCTTTACGGGTATAGGAGATACGCAGTATTTT. Protein sequence: CASSFTGIGDTQYF.

Sample share makes this clone medium-sized (0.01 to 0.1%). The chain carries TRBV16 and TRBJ2-1; D unresolved. CDR1 and CDR2 from the germline V gene are KGHSY and FQNENV. The CDR3 loop spans 11 amino acids. Trimming took off 7 bases at V and 5 bases at J, with 6 bases between the two ends. The CDR3 is CASTPNNEQFF. CDR3 nucleotide sequence: TGTGCCAGCACACCTAACAATGAGCAGTTCTTC.

This sequence joins TRBV6-5 and TRBJ2-7, with D perhaps matching TRBD2 (5 bases). The CDR3 runs 13 residues. Deletions cut 10 bases from V and 4 bases from J, with 17 bases between. Germline CDR1 and CDR2: MNHEY and SVGAGI. CDR3 sequence reads: CATSRDAQYEQYF. CDR3 in DNA: TGTGCCACCTCACGGGATGCTCAATACGAGCAGTACTTC.

This clone was recorded only once. V gene TRBV7-2 combines with J gene TRBJ2-3; possibly TRBD1 for D (6 bases). This CDR3 spans 15 amino acids. The V end lost 2 bases, the J end lost 3 bases, and 12 bases lay between the germline ends. Germline V gene lookup returns CDR1 SGHTA and CDR2 FQGNSA. CDR3 amino acids: CASSLTRGWTDTQYF. For the CDR3, the DNA is TGTGCCAGCAGCTTAACCAGGGGCTGGACAGATACGCAGTATTTT.

The chain combines TRBV29-1 with TRBJ2-3; D gene unclear. V lost 7 bases and J 6 bases, leaving 2 bases between the germline ends. Germline CDR1 reads SQVTM; CDR2 reads ANQGSEA. The CDR3 has 8 amino acids. The CDR3 DNA reads TGCAGCGCCGATACGCAGTATTTT. The encoded protein is CSADTQYF.

The rearrangement joins TRBV2 to TRBJ1-5, with TRBD1 as a possible D gene (5 bases). Germline CDR1 SNHLY, CDR2 FYNNEI. CDR3 length: 16 residues. The V and J ends lost 5 bases and 1 base respectively, with 15 bases between them. The chain's CDR3 is CASSLGGTGSNQPQHF. For the CDR3, the DNA is TGTGCCAGCAGTTTAGGAGGGACGGGGAGCAATCAGCCCCAGCATTTT.

The gene calls are TRBV5-1 and TRBJ1-1, with D possibly matching TRBD1 (6 bases). This CDR3 is built from 16 residues. Germline lookup yields CDR1 SGHRS and CDR2 YFSETQ. Trimming cost V 0 bases and J 1 base, with 13 bases left between them. The CDR3 nucleotides are TGCGCCAGCAGCTTGGAAGGGGGTGTGACGAACACTGAAGCTTTCTTT. Its translation is CASSLEGGVTNTEAFF.

The rearrangement joins TRBV11-3 to TRBJ2-7, with 7 bases that match TRBD2. V was clipped by 5 bases and J by 4 bases; unmatched bases: 17. The length of the CDR3 is 17 residues. Per germline, CDR1 SGHNT and CDR2 YENEEA. This CDR3 reads CASSEGMGSSGLYEQYF. The DNA for the CDR3 is TGTGCCAGCAGCGAAGGCATGGGTTCTAGCGGTTTATACGAGCAGTACTTC.

The chain combines TRBV11-2 with TRBJ1-1; D is uncertain. Trimming took 5 bases from V and 2 from J, leaving 12 bases between them. The germline CDR1 and CDR2 sequences are SGHAT and FQNNGV. The CDR3 extends over 14 amino acids. The CDR3 DNA follows: TGTGCCAGCAGCCACAACGTTCTCAACACTGAAGCTTTCTTT. Protein sequence: CASSHNVLNTEAFF.

The J gene is TRBJ2-5, the V gene TRBV7-9, with TRBD2 identical over 9 bases. The end of the DNA fits TRBJ2-7 better, so the J call may be wrong. Germline V gene sequence: CDR1 SEHNR, CDR2 FQNEAQ (reference sequence). The length of the CDR3 is 15 residues. The CDR3 here is CASSLDLAGPYEQYF. Here the CDR3 DNA reads TGTGCCAGCAGCTTAGACCTAGCGGGACCCTACGAGCAGTACTTC.

The CDR3 region has the DNA TGTGCCAGCAGCTTGAGCGGTTCTAGCACAGATACGCAGTATTTT. It yields the protein CASSLSGSSTDTQYF. This sequence joins TRBV11-3 and TRBJ2-3; TRBD2 might be the D (5 bases). V was cut by 3 bases and J by 0 bases, with 10 bases left in between. The CDR3 is 15 residues long. CDR1 and CDR2 from the germline V gene are SGHNT and YENEEA.

Only one count was recorded for this clone. V usage is TRBV19 and J usage is TRBJ2-5, with 11 bases identical to TRBD2. V shed 8 bases, J shed 5 bases, and the junction held 10 bases outside the gene matches. This CDR3 spans 15 amino acids. Germline CDR1 is LNHDA and CDR2 is SQIVND (reference sequence). Written as DNA, the CDR3 is TGTGCCAGTCAGATAGCGGGAGGGCCTCGGGAGACCCAGTACTTC. Encoded protein: CASQIAGGPRETQYF.

This clone was seen only a few times. The V and J genes are TRBV7-9 and TRBJ1-4; D is perhaps TRBD1 (5 bases). V lost 5 bases and J lost 5, with 12 bases in between. Per germline, CDR1 SEHNR and CDR2 FQNEAQ (reference sequence). The CDR3 is 14 amino acids. CDR3 in DNA: TGTGCCAGCAGCCGGGACCTTCCGAATGAAAAACTGTTTTTT. As protein: CASSRDLPNEKLFF.

There are a few counts of this clone. The chain carries TRBV2 and TRBJ2-1; TRBD2 is a possible D gene (5 bases). Trimming shortened V by 6 bases and J by 6 bases, and 18 bases separated the two germline ends. The CDR3 runs to 15 residues. Germline V gives CDR1 SNHLY, CDR2 FYNNEI. This chain's CDR3 is CASRAIALEANEQFF. The CDR3, as DNA: TGTGCCAGCAGAGCAATAGCGCTTGAAGCCAATGAGCAGTTCTTC. Full variable domain (missing parts from reference TRBV2 and TRBJ2-1): EPEVTQTPSHQVTQMGQEVILRCVPISNHLYFYWYRQILGQKVEFLVSFYNNEISEKSEIFDDQFSVERPDGSNFTLKIRSTKLEDSAMYFCASRAIALEANEQFFGPGTRLTVL.

The chain employs TRBV7-8 and TRBJ2-1; the D is unclear. Germline values: CDR1 SGHVS, CDR2 FQNEAQ. Trimming shortened V by 3 bases and J by 4 bases, and 13 bases separated the two germline ends. This CDR3 spans 15 amino acids. CDR3 DNA sequence: TGTGCCAGCAGCTTCGAATTACTGGGGTACAATGAGCAGTTCTTC. This sequence encodes CASSFELLGYNEQFF. Using reference TRBV7-8 and TRBJ2-1 for the parts outside the CDR3, the full variable domain is GAGVSQSPRYKVAKRGQDVALRCDPISGHVSLFWYQQALGQGPEFLTYFQNEAQLDKSGLPSDRFFAERPEGSVSTLKIQRTQQEDSAVYLCASSFELLGYNEQFFGPGTRLTVL.

Regarding this clone: Other nucleotide sequences from this sample produce the same CDR3. The chain employs TRBV9 and TRBJ1-1, with D maybe TRBD1 (5 bases). Trimming cost V 0 bases and J 3 bases, with 6 bases left between them. There are 13 residues in the CDR3. CDR1 and CDR2 from the germline V gene are SGDLS and YYNGEE. Here the CDR3 reads CASSVGGDTEAFF. CDR3 DNA: TGTGCCAGCAGCGTAGGAGGGGACACTGAAGCTTTCTTT.

This chain joins TRBV25-1 and TRBJ2-7; D is unresolved. Trimming pared 6 bases from V and 3 bases from J, leaving 18 bases between. This CDR3 has 15 amino acids. Germline CDR1 and CDR2: MGHDK and SYGVNS. DNA of the CDR3: TGTGCCAGCAGAAGTGAGAAGGGTGGTTACTACGAGCAGTACTTC. Encoded protein: CASRSEKGGYYEQYF.

This clone turned up a few times. The chain joins TRBV21-1 to TRBJ2-3; the tabulated D call, TRBD1, remains unverified against the DNA. TRBV21-1 is given as a pseudogene. The CDR3 contains 17 residues. CDR3 nucleotides: TGTGCCAGCACCGTAGTACGGACAGGGGAGTTCACAGATACGCAGTATTTT. It codes for CASTVVRTGEFTDTQYF.

This rearrangement joins TRBV6-5 to TRBJ1-2; no clear D gene. Looked up from germline, CDR1 is MNHEY and CDR2 is SVGAGI. The CDR3 has 14 amino acids. Trimming stripped 2 bases from V and 4 bases from J, with 11 bases between. This CDR3 reads CASSYGFGSYGYTF. In DNA, the CDR3 is TGTGCCAGCAGTTACGGGTTCGGAAGCTATGGCTACACCTTC.

A few counts support this clone. J is TRBJ1-6 and V is TRBV25-1, with 9 bases lining up with TRBD1. J lost 7 bases, V lost 5 bases, and 3 bases had no gene match. Germline V gene sequence: CDR1 MGHDK, CDR2 SYGVNS. CDR3 length: 14 amino acids. For the CDR3, the DNA is TGTGCCAGCAGTTGGGACAGGGACAATTCACCCCTCCACTTT. Translating gives CASSWDRDNSPLHF.

V and J are TRBV6-5 and TRBJ2-7; a weak D match, TRBD2 (5 bases). This CDR3 spans 13 amino acids. Germline V gene data show CDR1 as MNHEY and CDR2 as SVGAGI. The ends were cut back, 2 bases at V and 6 bases at J, with 11 bases in the middle. This chain's CDR3 is CASSYGSEGEQYF. The CDR3 DNA follows: TGTGCCAGCAGTTACGGGAGTGAGGGCGAGCAGTACTTC.

The CDR3 DNA reads as TGTGCCAGCAGTGTCCACGAGCAGTACTTC. Its translation is CASSVHEQYF. This rearrangement joins TRBV6-1 to TRBJ2-7; D not certain. The CDR3 is made up of 10 amino acids. Trimming shortened V by 4 bases and J by 5 bases, and 3 bases separated the two germline ends. Germline CDR1 and CDR2: MNHNS and SASEGT.

The sample holds one count of this clone. This rearrangement joins TRBV5-6 to TRBJ1-2; D remains ambiguous. Germline V gives CDR1 SGHDT, CDR2 YYEEEE. The CDR3 is 13 residues long. V was trimmed by 4 bases and J by 8 bases, leaving 15 bases between them. DNA for the CDR3: TGTGCCAGCAGCGTGGGTACCCTGGACGGCTACACCTTC. Protein sequence: CASSVGTLDGYTF.

In the case of this clone: This specimen includes other DNA sequences encoding the same CDR3. The gene calls are TRBV19 and TRBJ1-2; 12 nucleotides agree with TRBD1. The trim removed 4 bases at V and 8 bases at J, leaving 14 bases unmatched. The germline gives CDR1 LNHDA, CDR2 SQIVND (reference sequence). The CDR3 sequence is 17 residues long. The CDR3 spells CASSTSQAGQGAGGYTF. The CDR3 DNA sequence: TGTGCCAGTAGTACCTCCCAGGCGGGACAGGGGGCGGGGGGCTACACCTTC. The whole variable domain, filled in from reference TRBV19 and TRBJ1-2, reads DGGITQSPKYLFRKEGQNVTLSCEQNLNHDAMYWYRQDPGQGLRLIYYSQIVNDFQKGDIAEGYSVSREKKESFPLTVTSAQKNPTAFYLCASSTSQAGQGAGGYTFGSGTRLTVV.

The chain has TRBV4-3 and TRBJ2-2; either TRBD1 or TRBD2 may supply D (5 bases each). The V gene lost 8 bases and the J gene lost 3 bases, with 10 bases spanning the gap. Germline CDR1 is LGHNA and CDR2 is YSLEER. This CDR3 is 13 amino acids long. CDR3 DNA sequence: TGCGCCAGCGGGGACGCTTACACCGGGGAGCTGTTTTTT. Protein product: CASGDAYTGELFF.

The rearrangement joins TRBV5-6 to TRBJ1-2, with D unclear. Germline loops: CDR1 SGHDT, CDR2 YYEEEE. V was clipped by 0 bases and J by 7 bases, with 16 bases between them. This CDR3 is built from 15 residues. In DNA, the CDR3 is TGTGCCAGCAGCTTGGGTGCTCCCCGGGTTGGTGGCTACACCTTC. This translates into CASSLGAPRVGGYTF.